This T cell receptor beta chain was sequenced during a study of CD8 T cells in ankylosing spondylitis. Study outcomes and limitations: From matched ankylosing spondylitis synovial fluid, disease-linked clones were reportedly recovered at significantly enriched levels. The authors found the disease-linked clones to be CD8+ and relatively rare in peripheral blood.

TCRdb used MiXCR to reprocess the 5' RACE reads, holding one entry per CDR3 protein. The sample has about 360,000 distinct CDR3 sequences, 20% to 25% seen once. Turning to this clonotype: Its antigen is undetermined.

CDR3 length: 14 amino acids. Germline CDR1 and CDR2: MNHNS and SASEGT. The V end was cut by 5 bases, the J end by 3 bases, with 11 bases between. The sample consisted of blood, either unsorted or a sorted T cell fraction (not recorded which). The chain employs TRBV6-1 and TRBJ2-1, with a possible D match to TRBD2 (5 bases). The source of this sequence is a male donor with ankylosing spondylitis or in good health (not recorded which). The CDR3 reads CASSLKAVYNEQFF. Written as DNA, the CDR3 is TGTGCCAGCAGTCTCAAAGCGGTCTACAATGAGCAGTTCTTC.